What follows is one T cell receptor (beta chain) and its context. The target antigen is unknown. TRB cDNA was prepared as libraries by UMI-labeled 5' RACE. TCRdb reanalyzed the 5' RACE reads and collapses them to one entry per CDR3 protein, without DNA. The sample holds about 56,000 distinct CDR3 sequences. The sample is drawn from a study of CXCR3-negative and CXCR3-positive naive CD8 T cells. The CDR3 extends over 15 amino acids. Germline CDR1 is MDHEN and CDR2 is SYDVKM. Study conclusions and caveats: For CXCR3-positive naive cells, TRB CDR3s were more hydrophobic than those of CXCR3-negative naive cells.

The specimen sequenced was naive CXCR3+ CD8+ T cells from blood. Noted subset: CD45RO-CCR7+CD27+CD95- naive CD8+ T cells expressing CXCR3 (TNR3+). The chain uses TRBV28 and TRBJ1-5. The source of this sequence is a human donor in good health. Some clones in this sample may be carry-over from other donors' samples. The chain's CDR3 is CASSFAGDSNQPQHF.